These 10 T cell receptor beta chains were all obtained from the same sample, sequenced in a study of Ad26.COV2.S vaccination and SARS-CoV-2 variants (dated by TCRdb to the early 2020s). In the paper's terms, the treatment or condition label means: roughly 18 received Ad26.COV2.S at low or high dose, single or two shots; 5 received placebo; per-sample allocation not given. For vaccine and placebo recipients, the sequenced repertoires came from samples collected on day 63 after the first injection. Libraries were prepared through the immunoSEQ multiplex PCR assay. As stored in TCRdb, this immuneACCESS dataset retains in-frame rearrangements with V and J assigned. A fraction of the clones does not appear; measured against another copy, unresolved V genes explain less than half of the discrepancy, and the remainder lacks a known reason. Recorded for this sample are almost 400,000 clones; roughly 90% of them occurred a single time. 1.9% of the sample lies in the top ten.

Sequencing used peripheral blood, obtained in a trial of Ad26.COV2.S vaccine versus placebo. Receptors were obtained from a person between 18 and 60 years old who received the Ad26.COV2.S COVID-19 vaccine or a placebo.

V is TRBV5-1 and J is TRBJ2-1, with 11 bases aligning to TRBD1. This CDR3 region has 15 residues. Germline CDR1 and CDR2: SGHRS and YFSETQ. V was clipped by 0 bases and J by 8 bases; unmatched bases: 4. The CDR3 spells CASSLEGQGAHEQFF. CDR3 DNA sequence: TGCGCCAGCAGCTTGGAAGGACAGGGGGCACATGAGCAGTTCTTC.

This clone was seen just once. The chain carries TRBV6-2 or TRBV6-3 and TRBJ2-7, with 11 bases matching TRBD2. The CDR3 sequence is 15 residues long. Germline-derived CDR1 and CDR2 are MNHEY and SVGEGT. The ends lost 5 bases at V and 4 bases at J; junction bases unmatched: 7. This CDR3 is CASSRTSGSQYEQYF. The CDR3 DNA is TGTGCCAGCAGTCGTACTAGCGGGAGTCAGTACGAGCAGTACTTC.

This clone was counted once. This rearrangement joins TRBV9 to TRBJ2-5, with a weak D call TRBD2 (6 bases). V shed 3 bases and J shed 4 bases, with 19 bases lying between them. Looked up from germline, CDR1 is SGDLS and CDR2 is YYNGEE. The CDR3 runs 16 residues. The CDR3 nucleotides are TGTGCCAGCAGCGGACAAGGAGGGAAAATCCGAGAGACCCAGTACTTC. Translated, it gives CASSGQGGKIRETQYF.

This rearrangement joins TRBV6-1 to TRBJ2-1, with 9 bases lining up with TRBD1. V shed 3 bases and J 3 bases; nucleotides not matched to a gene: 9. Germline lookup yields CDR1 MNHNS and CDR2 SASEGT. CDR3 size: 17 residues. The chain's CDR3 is CASSDRDTGGLYNEQFF. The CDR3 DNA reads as TGTGCCAGCAGTGACCGGGATACAGGGGGCCTCTACAATGAGCAGTTCTTC.

Written as DNA, the CDR3 is TGTGCCAGCAGCCGAATCGGGACAGGGCCCTACAATGAGCAGTTCTTC. It codes for CASSRIGTGPYNEQFF. The chain employs TRBV4-2 and TRBJ2-1, with 9 bases fitting TRBD1. With V trimmed by 4 bases and J by 2 bases, 6 bases remained unmatched. The CDR3 runs 16 residues. The V gene's germline CDR1 is LGHNA and CDR2 YNFKEQ.

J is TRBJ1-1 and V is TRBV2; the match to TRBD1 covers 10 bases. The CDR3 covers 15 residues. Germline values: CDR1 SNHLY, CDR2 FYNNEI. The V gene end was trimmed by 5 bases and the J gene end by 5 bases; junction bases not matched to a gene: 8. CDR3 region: CASSRGTGVDTEAFF. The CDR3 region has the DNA TGTGCCAGCAGTCGCGGGACAGGGGTGGATACTGAAGCTTTCTTT.

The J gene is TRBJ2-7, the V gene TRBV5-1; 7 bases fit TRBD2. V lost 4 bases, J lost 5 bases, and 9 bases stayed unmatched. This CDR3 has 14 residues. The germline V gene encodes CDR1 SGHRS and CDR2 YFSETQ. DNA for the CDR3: TGCGCCAGCAGCCCCCGACTAGCTAAGGACGAGCAGTACTTC. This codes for CASSPRLAKDEQYF.

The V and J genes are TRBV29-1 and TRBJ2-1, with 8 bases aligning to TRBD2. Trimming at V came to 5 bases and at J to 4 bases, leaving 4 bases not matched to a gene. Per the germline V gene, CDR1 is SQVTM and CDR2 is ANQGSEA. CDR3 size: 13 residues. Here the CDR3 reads CSVKSGGYNEQFF. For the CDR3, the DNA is TGCAGCGTTAAGTCGGGAGGGTACAATGAGCAGTTCTTC.

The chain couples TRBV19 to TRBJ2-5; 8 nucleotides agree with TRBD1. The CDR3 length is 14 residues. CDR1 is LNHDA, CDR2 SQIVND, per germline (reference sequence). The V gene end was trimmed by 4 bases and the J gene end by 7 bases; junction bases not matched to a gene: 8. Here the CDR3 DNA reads TGTGCCAGTAGTACAGGGGGCAGACGGGGGACCCAGTACTTC. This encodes CASSTGGRRGTQYF. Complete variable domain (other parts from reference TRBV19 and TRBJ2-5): DGGITQSPKYLFRKEGQNVTLSCEQNLNHDAMYWYRQDPGQGLRLIYYSQIVNDFQKGDIAEGYSVSREKKESFPLTVTSAQKNPTAFYLCASSTGGRRGTQYFGPGTRLLVL.

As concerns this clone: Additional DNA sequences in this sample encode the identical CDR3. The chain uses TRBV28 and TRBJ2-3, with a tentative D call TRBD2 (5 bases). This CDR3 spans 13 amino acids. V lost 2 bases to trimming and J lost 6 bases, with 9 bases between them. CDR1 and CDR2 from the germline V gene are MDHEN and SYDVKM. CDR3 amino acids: CASSLAGGDTQYF. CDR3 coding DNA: TGTGCCAGCAGTTTAGCGGGCGGGGATACGCAGTATTTT.